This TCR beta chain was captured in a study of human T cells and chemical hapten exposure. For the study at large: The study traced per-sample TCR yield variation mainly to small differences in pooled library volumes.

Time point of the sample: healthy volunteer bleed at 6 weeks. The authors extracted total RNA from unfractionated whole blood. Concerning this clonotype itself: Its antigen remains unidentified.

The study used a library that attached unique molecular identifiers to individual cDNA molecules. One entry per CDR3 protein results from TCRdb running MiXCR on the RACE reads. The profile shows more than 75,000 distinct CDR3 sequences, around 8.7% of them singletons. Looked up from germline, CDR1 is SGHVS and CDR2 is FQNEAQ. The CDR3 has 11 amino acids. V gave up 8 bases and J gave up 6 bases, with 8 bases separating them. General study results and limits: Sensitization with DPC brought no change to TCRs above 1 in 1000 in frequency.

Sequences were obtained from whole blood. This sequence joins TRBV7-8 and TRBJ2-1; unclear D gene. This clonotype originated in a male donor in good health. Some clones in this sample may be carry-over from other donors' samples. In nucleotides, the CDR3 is TGTGCCAGCTCTCATAGCAATGAGCAGTTCTTC. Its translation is CASSHSNEQFF.